This TCR beta chain appears in the sequencing data of a study of early T cells in non-severe SARS-CoV-2 infection. The CDR3 extends over 15 amino acids. Germline CDR1 SGHDN, CDR2 FVKESK. Trimming took 6 bases from V and 6 from J; bases not matched to a gene: 11. TCRdb reanalysed the 5' RACE reads using MiXCR and keeps one entry per CDR3 protein. There are 50,000 or so distinct CDR3 sequences in the sample; 10% to 15% occur only once, and roughly a tenth lies in the top ten. The material sequenced was whole blood. The rearrangement joins TRBV14 to TRBJ2-7, with 10 bases aligning to TRBD1. This TCR came from an adult who was a healthcare worker with PCR-confirmed SARS-CoV-2 infection or an uninfected control (not recorded which). CDR3 loop: CASSLNRDRGSEQYF. The DNA for the CDR3 is TGTGCCAGCAGTTTAAACCGGGACAGGGGATCCGAGCAGTACTTC.